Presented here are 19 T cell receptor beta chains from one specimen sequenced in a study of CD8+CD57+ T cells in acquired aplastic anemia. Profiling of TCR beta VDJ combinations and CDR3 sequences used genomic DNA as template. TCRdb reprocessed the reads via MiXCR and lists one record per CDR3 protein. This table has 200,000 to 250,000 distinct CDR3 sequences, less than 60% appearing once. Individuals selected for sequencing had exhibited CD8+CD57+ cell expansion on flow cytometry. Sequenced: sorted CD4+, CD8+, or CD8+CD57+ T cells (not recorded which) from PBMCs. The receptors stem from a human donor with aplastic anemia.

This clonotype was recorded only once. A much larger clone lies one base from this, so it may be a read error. This CDR3 is CASNLGGGAEQFF. The CDR3 region has the DNA TGTGCCAGCAACTTGGGGGGGGGGGCAGAGCAGTTCTTC. J is TRBJ2-1 and V is TRBV7-9; a weak D match, TRBD2 (7 bases). Germline V lookup: CDR1 SEHNR, CDR2 FQNEAQ (reference sequence). Trimming left V 7 bases short and J 10 bases short, with 17 bases between. CDR3 size: 13 residues. Together with reference TRBV7-9 and TRBJ2-1, the CDR3 gives the full variable domain: DTGVSQNPRHKITKRGQNVTFRCDPISEHNRLYWYRQTLGQGPEFLTYFQNEAQLEKSRLLSDRFSAERPKGSFSTLEIQRTEQGDSAMYLCASNLGGGAEQFFGPGTRLTVL.

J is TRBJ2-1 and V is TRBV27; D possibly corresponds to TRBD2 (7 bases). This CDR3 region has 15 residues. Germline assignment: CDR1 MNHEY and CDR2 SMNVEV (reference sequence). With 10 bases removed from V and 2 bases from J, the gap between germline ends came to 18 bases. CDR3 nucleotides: TGTGCCACCAGCACCACGGGGGGCCCCTACAATGAGCAGTTCTTC. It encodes CATSTTGGPYNEQFF.

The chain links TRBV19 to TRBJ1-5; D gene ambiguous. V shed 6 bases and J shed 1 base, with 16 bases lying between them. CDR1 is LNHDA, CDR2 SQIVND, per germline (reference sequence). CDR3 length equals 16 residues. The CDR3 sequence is CASSGGTVLSNQPQHF. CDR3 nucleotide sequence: TGTGCCAGTAGCGGAGGAACGGTTCTCAGCAATCAGCCCCAGCATTTT.

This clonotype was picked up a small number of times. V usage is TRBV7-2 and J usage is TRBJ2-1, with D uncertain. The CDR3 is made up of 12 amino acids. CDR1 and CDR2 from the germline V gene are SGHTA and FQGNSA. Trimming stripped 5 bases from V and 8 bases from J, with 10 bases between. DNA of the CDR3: TGTGCCAGCAGCACGACATACGATGAGCAGTTCTTC. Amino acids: CASSTTYDEQFF.

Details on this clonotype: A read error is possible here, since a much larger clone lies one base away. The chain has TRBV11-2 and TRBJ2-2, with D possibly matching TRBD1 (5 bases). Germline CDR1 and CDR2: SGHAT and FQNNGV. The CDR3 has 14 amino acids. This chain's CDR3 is CAGSWERGSGELFF. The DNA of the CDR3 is TGTGCCGGCAGCTGGGAAAGGGGTTCCGGGGAGCTGTTTTTT.

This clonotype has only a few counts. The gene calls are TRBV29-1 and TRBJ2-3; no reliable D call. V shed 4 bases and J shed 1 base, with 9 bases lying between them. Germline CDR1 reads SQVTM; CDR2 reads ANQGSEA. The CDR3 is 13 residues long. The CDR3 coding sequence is TGCAGCGTTGTCCTCGCGGGCACAGATACGCAGTATTTT. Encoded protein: CSVVLAGTDTQYF.

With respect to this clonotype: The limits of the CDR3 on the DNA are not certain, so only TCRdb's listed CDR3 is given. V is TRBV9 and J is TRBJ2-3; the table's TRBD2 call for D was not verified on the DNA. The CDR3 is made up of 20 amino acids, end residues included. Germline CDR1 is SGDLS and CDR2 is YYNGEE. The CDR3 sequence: CASSVGIPTPSVRGADTQYF.

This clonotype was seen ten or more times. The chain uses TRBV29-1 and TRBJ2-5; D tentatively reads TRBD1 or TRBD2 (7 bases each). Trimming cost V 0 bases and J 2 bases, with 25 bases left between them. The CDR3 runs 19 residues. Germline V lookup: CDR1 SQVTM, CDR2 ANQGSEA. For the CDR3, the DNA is TGCAGCGTTGAAGAGGGAGGGGGCGGCCAGCGGGGAGGTCAAGAGACCCAGTACTTC. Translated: CSVEEGGGGQRGGQETQYF.

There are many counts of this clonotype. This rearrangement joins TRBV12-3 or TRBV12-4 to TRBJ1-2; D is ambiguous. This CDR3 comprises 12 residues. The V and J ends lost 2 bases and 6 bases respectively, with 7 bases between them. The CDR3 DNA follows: TGTGCCAGCAGTTTACTCGGCCATGGCTACACCTTC. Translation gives CASSLLGHGYTF.

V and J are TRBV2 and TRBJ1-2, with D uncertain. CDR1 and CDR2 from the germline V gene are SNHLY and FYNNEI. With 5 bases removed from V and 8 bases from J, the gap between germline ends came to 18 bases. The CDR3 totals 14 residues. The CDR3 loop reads CASSRTAYEGGYTF. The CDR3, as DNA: TGTGCCAGCAGTAGGACGGCTTACGAGGGAGGCTACACCTTC.

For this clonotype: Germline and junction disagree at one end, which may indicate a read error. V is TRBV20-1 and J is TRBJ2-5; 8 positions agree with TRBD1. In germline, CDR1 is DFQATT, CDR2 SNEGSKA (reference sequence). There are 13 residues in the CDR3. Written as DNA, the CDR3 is TGCAGTAGACTAGACAGGGGCAGAGAGACCCAGCACTTC. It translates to CSRLDRGRETQHF.

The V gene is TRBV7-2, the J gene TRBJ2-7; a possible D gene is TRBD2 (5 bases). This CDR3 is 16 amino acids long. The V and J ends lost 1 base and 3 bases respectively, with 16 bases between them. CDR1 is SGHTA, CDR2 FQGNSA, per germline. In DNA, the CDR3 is TGTGCCAGCAGCTTAGGGTCGGACTCAGTCATCTACGAGCAGTACTTC. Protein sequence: CASSLGSDSVIYEQYF.

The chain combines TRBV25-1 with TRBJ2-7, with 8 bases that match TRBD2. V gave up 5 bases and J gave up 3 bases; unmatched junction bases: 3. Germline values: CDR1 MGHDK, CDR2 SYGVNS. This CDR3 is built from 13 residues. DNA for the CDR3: TGTGCCAGCAGTTTCGGGACTAGCTACGAGCAGTACTTC. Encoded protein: CASSFGTSYEQYF.

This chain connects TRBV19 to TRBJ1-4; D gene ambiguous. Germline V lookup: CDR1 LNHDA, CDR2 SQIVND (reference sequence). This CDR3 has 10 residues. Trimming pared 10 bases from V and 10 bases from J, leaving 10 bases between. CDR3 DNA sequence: TGTGCCACCCAGTCCGGAAAACTGTTTTTT. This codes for CATQSGKLFF.

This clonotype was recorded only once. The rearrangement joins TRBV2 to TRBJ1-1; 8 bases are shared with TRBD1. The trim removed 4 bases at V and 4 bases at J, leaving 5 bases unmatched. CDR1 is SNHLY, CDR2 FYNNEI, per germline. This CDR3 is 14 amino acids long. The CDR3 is CASSGTGTLTEAFF. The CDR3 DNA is TGTGCCAGCAGTGGGACAGGGACTCTCACTGAAGCTTTCTTT.

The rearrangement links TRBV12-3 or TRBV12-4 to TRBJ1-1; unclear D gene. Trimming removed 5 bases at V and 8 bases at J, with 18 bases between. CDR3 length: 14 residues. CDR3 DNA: TGTGCCAGCAGTCACCGGACGGCTGGAAGGGAAGCTTTCTTT. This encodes CASSHRTAGREAFF.

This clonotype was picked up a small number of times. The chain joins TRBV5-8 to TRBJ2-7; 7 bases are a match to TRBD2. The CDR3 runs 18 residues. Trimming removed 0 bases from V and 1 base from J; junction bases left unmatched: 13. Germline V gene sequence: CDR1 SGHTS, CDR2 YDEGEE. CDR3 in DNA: TGTGCCAGCAGCTTGGGGGGGGGTGCTCTGCGGGGTTCCTACGAGCAGTACTTC. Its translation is CASSLGGGALRGSYEQYF.

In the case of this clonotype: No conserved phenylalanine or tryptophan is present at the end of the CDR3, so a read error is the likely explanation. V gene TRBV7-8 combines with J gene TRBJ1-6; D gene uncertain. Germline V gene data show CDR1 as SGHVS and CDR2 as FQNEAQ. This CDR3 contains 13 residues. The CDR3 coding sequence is TGTGCCAACAGCCCCGGGAACGCAACACCCCTCCACCTT. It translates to CANSPGNATPLHL.

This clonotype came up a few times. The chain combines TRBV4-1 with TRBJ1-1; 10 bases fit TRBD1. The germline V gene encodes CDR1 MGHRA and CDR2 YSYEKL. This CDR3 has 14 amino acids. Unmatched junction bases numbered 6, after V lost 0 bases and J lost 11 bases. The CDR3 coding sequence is TGCGCCAGCAGCCAAGATGAAGGGACAGGGGTTGCTTTCTTT. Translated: CASSQDEGTGVAFF.